These T cell receptor beta chains were read from a single sample in a study of T-cell reconstitution after alpha-beta-depleted transplantation in children. TCRdb recomputed calls from the PCR reads with MiXCR, one row per CDR3 protein. The repertoire holds hundreds of thousands of distinct CDR3 sequences, with 10% to 15% as singletons. The sequencing here drew on PBMCs, taken before TCRalphabeta/CD19-depleted stem cell transplant. The receptor set was obtained from a girl aged 2 to 9 with congenital amegakaryocytic thrombocytopenia, due to receive a stem cell transplant. CDR3s include the opening cysteine and the closing phenylalanine or tryptophan. The D gene is left open where the match is weak. Clone size is not always given. Where it is, it says once, few, many or a class for expanded clones.

many	-	TRBV20-1	TRBJ2-4	TGCAGTGCTAGAGATTTGGGGAGATGGGTTTTATCGAACATTCAGTACTTC	CSARDLGRWVLSNIQYF
few	-	TRBV7-9	TRBJ1-1	TGTGCCAGCAGCTTAGGGGGGCAGGTCACTGAAGCTTTCTTT	CASSLGGQVTEAFF
few	TRBD2	TRBV5-1	TRBJ2-5	TGCGCCAGCAGCTTTGCGACTAGCGGGATCCAAGAGACCCAGTACTTC	CASSFATSGIQETQYF
-	-	TRBV7-8	TRBJ2-1	TGTGCCAGCAGCTTTAGCGGCCCCCCGGGGAATGAGCAGTTCTTC	CASSFSGPPGNEQFF
few	TRBD2	TRBV9	TRBJ2-1	TGTGCCAGCAGCGTAGCATTACAAGGACTAGTCGACAATGAGCAGTTCTTC	CASSVALQGLVDNEQFF
many	-	TRBV5-1	TRBJ2-3	TGTGCCAGCAGCTTAGAGAGCACAGATACGCAGTATTTT	CASSLESTDTQYF
few	-	TRBV28	TRBJ1-5	TGTGCCAGCAGCCTCCCGCCCTTAGGGGCGCCCCAGCATTTT	CASSLPPLGAPQHF
-	-	TRBV6-1	TRBJ2-4	TGTGCCAGCAGGAGGGACCAAGCCAAAAACATTCAGTACTTC	CASRRDQAKNIQYF
many	-	TRBV6-2/TRBV6-3	TRBJ1-5	TGTGCAACCACAGGATTCGGTCAGCCCCAGCATTTT	CATTGFGQPQHF
-	TRBD1	TRBV28	TRBJ2-1	TGTGCCAGCAGGTTTTCGACAGGGGGCTCCTACAATGAGCAGTTCTTC	CASRFSTGGSYNEQFF
few	-	TRBV25-1	TRBJ1-1	TGTGCCAGCAGTGAATTGGTGCTCGGAGCGAACACTGAAGCTTTCTTT	CASSELVLGANTEAFF
-	TRBD2	TRBV29-1	TRBJ2-1	TGCAGCGTTGAAGTAGCGGGAGTTAACAATGAGCTGTTCTTC	CSVEVAGVNNELFF
few	-	TRBV5-1	TRBJ2-5	TGCGCCAGCAGCTTGGCCCGGGTGAGGTATTCGGAGACCCAGTACTTC	CASSLARVRYSETQYF
few	-	TRBV7-3	TRBJ2-2	TGTGCCAGCAGCCGTACAGAACCCGCCGGGGAGCTGTTTTTT	CASSRTEPAGELFF
few	-	TRBV4-2	TRBJ1-2	TGTGCCAGCCATGCCTCCGGGTTTGACTATGGCTACACCTTC	CASHASGFDYGYTF
many	TRBD1	TRBV29-1	TRBJ1-1	TGCAGCGTGCCAACAGGGGGCGCGTCTGAAGCTTTCTTT	CSVPTGGASEAFF
many	-	TRBV18	TRBJ1-2	TGCGCCAGCAGCCCGACAGCTAACTATGGCTACACCTTC	CASSPTANYGYTF
-	TRBD1	TRBV7-8	TRBJ1-2	TGTGCCAGCAGTTATCTCAACCGGGACAGCTATGGCTACACCTTC	CASSYLNRDSYGYTF
many	-	TRBV5-1	TRBJ2-1	TGCGCCAGCAGCATAGCGGGACAGGGAGACTACAATGAGCAGTTCTTC	CASSIAGQGDYNEQFF
-	-	TRBV6-2/TRBV6-3	TRBJ2-1	TGTGCCAGCAGTCGGACAGAAAATTACTACAATGAGCAGTTCTTC	CASSRTENYYNEQFF
many	-	TRBV4-1	TRBJ2-3	TGCGCCAGCAGCCTACTTGGTGTTACGCAGTATTTT	CASSLLGVTQYF
-	-	TRBV7-3	TRBJ2-2	TGTGCCAGCAGCGCTAGGAACACCGGGGAGCTGTTTTTT	CASSARNTGELFF
-	TRBD2	TRBV25-1	TRBJ2-3	TGTGCCAGCAGTGTCGTAGCGGGAGACGCAGATACGCAGTATTTT	CASSVVAGDADTQYF
few	-	TRBV20-1	TRBJ1-2	TGCAGTGTTAAAAGGCCTCCACGTCGCGATAACTATGGCTACACCTTC	CSVKRPPRRDNYGYTF
many	-	TRBV20-1	TRBJ1-6	TGCAGTGCTAGACCGGGGACTGATTCACCCCTCCACTTT	CSARPGTDSPLHF
many	TRBD1	TRBV7-9	TRBJ2-7	TGTGCCAGCAGCTTTGACAGGGATTCCTACGAGCAGTACTTC	CASSFDRDSYEQYF
-	-	TRBV4-2	TRBJ1-4	TGTGCCAGCAGCCAAGACCTCCCGGACAGCGTTAATGAAAAACTGTTTTTT	CASSQDLPDSVNEKLFF
-	TRBD1	TRBV4-2	TRBJ1-1	TGTGCCAGCAGCCAAACAACCGGGACAGCCCAATCTGAAGCTTTCTTT	CASSQTTGTAQSEAFF
many	-	TRBV29-1	TRBJ2-1	TGCAGCGTTGAAGGCCACTCCTCACTGATCTCCTACAATGAGCAGTTCTTC	CSVEGHSSLISYNEQFF
many	-	TRBV28	TRBJ2-1	TGTGCCAGCAGTTTTAGGTATCGTGAGCAGTTCTTC	CASSFRYREQFF
few	-	TRBV29-1	TRBJ2-7	TGCAGCGCGAGACTAGTAAGCGCCTACGAGCAGTACTTC	CSARLVSAYEQYF
few	-	TRBV7-9	TRBJ1-1	TGTGCCAGCACTCGTGATGGTCTTATTATGAACACTGAAGCTTTCTTT	CASTRDGLIMNTEAFF
-	-	TRBV11-2	TRBJ2-5	TGTGCCAGCAGCCCGGGATTACCGCGGGAGACCCAGTACTTC	CASSPGLPRETQYF
-	-	TRBV20-1	TRBJ1-5	TGCAGTGCGCGGGCCGGAATGTCCAATCAGCCCCAGCATTTT	CSARAGMSNQPQHF
-	-	TRBV5-1	TRBJ2-7	TGCGCCAGCAGCTTGGACTCCCTCGGGATCTACGAGCAGTACTTC	CASSLDSLGIYEQYF